What follows is one T cell receptor beta chain and its context. Its antigen is as yet unknown. This sample is part of a study of shared clonotypes between healthy human individuals. Overall study context: Each donor contributed plates that comprised three CD4 naive, three CD4 memory, two CD8 naive and one CD8 memory. Study-level findings and limits: For naive CD4 cells, roughly 4.8% of clonotypes were shared across a handful of donors. Tissue TCR repertoires likely differ from these blood-only repertoires.

The genomic DNA of each subset was split evenly across several immunoSEQ plates. This table comes from immunoSEQ multiplex PCR, and its TCRdb copy is limited to in-frame clones, with some not included. Of under 1,100,000 clones listed, under 80% are singletons. The sequenced sample was memory CD4+ T cells sorted from blood. Indicated subset: CD45RA-negative fraction. The receptor was isolated from a man between 18 and 35 years old in good health.

CDR3 in DNA: TGTGCCAGCAGTGGGCAGGGACACTCCTACGAGCAGTACTTC. Residues: CASSGQGHSYEQYF. This sequence joins TRBV27 and TRBJ2-7; perhaps TRBD1 as D (6 bases). Germline CDR1 reads MNHEY; CDR2 reads SMNVEV (reference sequence). V dropped 5 bases and J dropped 0 bases, with 11 bases sitting between them. This CDR3 has 14 residues.